This TCR gamma chain is drawn from a study of intestinal T cells in coeliac disease (dated by TCRdb to about 2020). Looking at the study overall: In the TRG cohort, coeliac patients were much younger than controls, with a mean age of 16.0 years compared with about 55 years. The TCR-delta (TRD) cohort comprised duodenal biopsies from around 10 coeliac disease patients and around 10 non-coeliac controls. A second, larger TCR-gamma (TRG) cohort included duodenal biopsies from some 33 coeliac disease patients and more than 20 non-coeliac controls. On the study overall, not on this receptor specifically: In training, clustering based on TRD kmers put every one of the 22 biopsies in the right class, and the leave-one-out accuracy was reported as 91%. FFPE-derived DNA was found to be relatively degraded, and loss of a proportion of TCR sequences in each sample was likely caused by this degradation. Of about 54 biopsies, about 51 (around 94%) were correctly classified by TRG clustering, and a leave-one-out accuracy of about 90% was reported. Age was significantly different between the coeliac and control groups, but splitting the analysis by age did not give a significant classification. There was no way to tell repeated CDR3 amino acid sequences apart from PCR duplicates.

The library came from multiplex PCR. The reads were generated on an Ion Torrent PGM. TRG repertoires were amplified from roughly 0.2 ug of biopsy DNA using the LymphoTrack kit, whose primers carry Illumina adapters. TRG amplicons were purified with AMPure XP beads, quantified on a 2100 Bioanalyzer, and pooled equimolarly. An Ion PGM instrument was used to sequence the TRG libraries. The original pipeline was this. FastX discarded any read in which over 10% of nucleotides had a quality score below the third quartile for that patient. IMGT/HighV-QUEST was used to align reads in order to assign V, D and J genes, locate CDR3 regions and judge functionality. After the sequences were translated into amino acids, every sequence predicted to be non-functional was thrown out. CDR3s were broken into kmers both with and without positional annotation, kmer frequencies were analysed by PCA, and samples were clustered using each of the 1023 combinations of PCs 1-10. Leave-one-out cross-validation was used to validate the classification, with parameters re-optimised on the remaining samples in each round. Using the vegan R package, Shannon diversity was calculated from repeated random subsamples whose size matched the lowest read count. The public reads were reprocessed by TCRdb using CATT, and rows of matching DNA were later combined. It is TCRdb's table, rather than the study itself, that gives the V and J calls and clone size. Recorded for this sample are about 670 gamma-chain clones; approximately 48% of them occurred a single time. The ten most abundant clones make up roughly a quarter of the sample.

For each case, genomic DNA was extracted from ten 5-um FFPE scrolls with the QIAamp DNA FFPE tissue kit. To test whether coeliac disease can be classified from the TCR repertoire, the study used fully anonymised formalin-fixed paraffin-embedded duodenal biopsies that were not needed for diagnosis. The germline V gene gives CDR1 as EGSNGY and CDR2 as YDSYNSKV. Including the terminal cysteine and phenylalanine, the CDR3 comprises 14 residues. Solely the CDR3 DNA is kept, with 42 bases framed from the first base. As concerns this clone: Its specific antigen is unknown. The protein in TCRdb stems from a much larger clone and differs at residue 11 from this DNA's translation, likely a read error; here the protein is translated from the DNA.

The receptor's source is a human donor with celiac disease. The V gene is TRGV2 and the J gene is TRGJ1 or TRGJ2. The sample comprised a duodenal biopsy. The DNA sequence follows: TGTGCCACCTGGGACGGGCCGAATTATTATACGAAACTCTTT. Its translation reads: CATWDGPNYYTKLF.